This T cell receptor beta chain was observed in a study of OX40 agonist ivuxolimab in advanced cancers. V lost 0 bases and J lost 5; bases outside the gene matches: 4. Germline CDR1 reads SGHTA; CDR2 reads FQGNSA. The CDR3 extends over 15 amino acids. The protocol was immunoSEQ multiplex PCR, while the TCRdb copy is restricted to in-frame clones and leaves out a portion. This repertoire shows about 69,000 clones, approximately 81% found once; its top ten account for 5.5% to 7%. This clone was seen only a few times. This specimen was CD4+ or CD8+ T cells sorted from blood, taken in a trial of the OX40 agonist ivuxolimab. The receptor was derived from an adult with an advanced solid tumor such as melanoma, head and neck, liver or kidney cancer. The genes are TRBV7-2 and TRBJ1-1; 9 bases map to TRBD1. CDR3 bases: TGTGCCAGCAGCTTAGCGGGGACAGGGAATACTGAAGCTTTCTTT. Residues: CASSLAGTGNTEAFF.